This T cell receptor beta chain stems from a study of shared clonotypes between healthy human individuals. Study overall: For every donor, three CD4 naive, three CD4 memory, two CD8 naive and one CD8 memory plates were used. General study findings and limits: Only a few donors were included, so the genetic and exposure-history diversity represented was limited.

V lost 3 bases and J lost 8, with 8 bases in between. In germline, CDR1 is KGHSH, CDR2 LQKENI. The CDR3 covers 12 residues. Remarks on this clone: Its target is not known.

Each replicate PCR on the sorted subsets used about 220 ng DNA (around 30,000 T cell genomes). Clones were sequenced by immunoSEQ multiplex PCR, and TCRdb holds only the in-frame ones, with some missing. The data hold roughly 2,500,000 clones, with 93% observed a single time. This sequence originates from a man aged 18 to 30 in good health. Some clones in this sample may be carry-over from other donors' samples. The rearrangement joins TRBV18 to TRBJ2-1; no firm D call. Input material: naive CD4+ T cells from PBMCs. Subset in this sample: CD45RA+ positively selected. CDR3 nucleotides: TGTGCCAGCTCACCCGCAATAGATGAGCAGTTCTTC. This encodes CASSPAIDEQFF.